Described below is a single T cell receptor (beta chain) sequence and its context. Its antigen is not known. The sample belongs to a study of cytomegalovirus exposure and HLA in healthy donors. Findings and caveats of the study: It was approximately 150 TCR beta chains that were listed as cytomegalovirus-associated.

Germline V gene data show CDR1 as SGHTA and CDR2 as FQGTGA. Deletions cut 3 bases from V and 7 bases from J, with 11 bases between. The CDR3 extends over 13 amino acids. The protocol was immunoSEQ multiplex PCR, while the TCRdb copy is restricted to in-frame clones and leaves out a portion. Here the sample spans roughly 100,000 clones, approximately 90% being singletons. The sample comprised PBMCs. The source of this sequence is a woman younger than 35 in good health and CMV-seropositive. The gene calls are TRBV7-3 and TRBJ2-3; D is possibly TRBD1 (5 bases). CDR3 DNA: TGTGCCAGCAGCTTTTCCAGGGAAAATACGCAGTATTTT. Encoded protein: CASSFSRENTQYF.